Presented here are 20 T cell receptor beta chains from one specimen sequenced in a study of blood T cell repertoires in COVID-19. Sequencing used immunoSEQ multiplex PCR; TCRdb keeps in-frame clones, though not all of them. The sample includes 250,000 to 350,000 clones, around 90% seen only once; the top ten take 1.1%. Sequenced: PBMCs or T cells enriched from blood (not recorded which). The receptor set was obtained from a woman in her twenties or thirties who had recovered from COVID-19.

V and J are TRBV18 and TRBJ2-1; D is ambiguous. The CDR3 runs 15 residues. CDR1 and CDR2 from the germline V gene are KGHSH and LQKENI. The germline V and J ends were trimmed by 0 bases and 1 base, with 7 bases remaining between them. The DNA of the CDR3 is TGTGCCAGCTCACCACCATCCTATTCCTACAATGAGCAGTTCTTC. This encodes CASSPPSYSYNEQFF.

V gene TRBV7-9 combines with J gene TRBJ2-7, with a weak D call TRBD1 (6 bases). The germline CDR1 and CDR2 sequences are SEHNR and FQNEAQ (reference sequence). The CDR3 sequence is 12 residues long. V gave up 1 base and J gave up 6 bases, with 7 bases separating them. The CDR3 here is CASSLEQGEQYF. The DNA for the CDR3 is TGTGCCAGCAGCTTAGAACAGGGCGAGCAGTACTTC.

The chain recombines TRBV6-5 with TRBJ1-4; D remains ambiguous. The CDR3 has 15 amino acids. The V gene lost 7 bases and the J gene lost 4 bases, with 16 bases spanning the gap. Per germline, CDR1 MNHEY and CDR2 SVGAGI. CDR3 sequence: CASIPRNRHNEKLFF. The CDR3 DNA reads TGTGCCAGCATCCCACGCAACAGACATAATGAAAAACTGTTTTTT.

The DNA of the CDR3 is TGTGCCAGCAGTTTGTCAGGGTTGGGGGCCAACGTCCTGACTTTC. Translated, it gives CASSLSGLGANVLTF. The chain uses TRBV28 and TRBJ2-6; tentative D call: TRBD1 (5 bases). The CDR3 length is 15 residues. Germline CDR1 is MDHEN and CDR2 is SYDVKM. V lost 3 bases to trimming and J lost 4 bases, with 10 bases between them.

The chain carries TRBV19 and TRBJ2-7; no reliable D call. The CDR3 length is 13 residues. Germline loops: CDR1 LNHDA, CDR2 SQIVND (reference sequence). The germline V and J ends were trimmed by 6 bases and 2 bases, with 11 bases remaining between them. The CDR3 DNA follows: TGTGCCAGTAGCCTCGACTCTACCTACGAGCAGTACTTC. It encodes CASSLDSTYEQYF.

The chain employs TRBV6-6 and TRBJ2-5; D possibly corresponds to TRBD2 (5 bases). Trimming removed 4 bases at V and 4 bases at J, with 7 bases between. This CDR3 has 12 residues. Germline V gene lookup returns CDR1 MNHNY and CDR2 SVGAGI (reference sequence). The CDR3 region has the DNA TGTGCCAGCAGTTCTGAGGGAGAGACCCAGTACTTC. It codes for CASSSEGETQYF.

The chain recombines TRBV10-3 with TRBJ2-1; tentative D call: TRBD2 (6 bases). V shed 6 bases and J shed 5 bases, with 17 bases lying between them. The CDR3 is 15 residues long. CDR1 ENHRY and CDR2 SYGVKD come from the germline V gene. The chain's CDR3 is CAISKTGDINNEQFF. The CDR3 DNA is TGTGCCATCAGCAAGACGGGAGACATCAACAATGAGCAGTTCTTC.

The chain is built from TRBV12-3 or TRBV12-4 and TRBJ2-2; D call uncertain. The CDR3 has 13 amino acids. V dropped 2 bases and J dropped 4 bases, with 5 bases sitting between them. The CDR3 loop is CASSLTFTGELFF. The DNA for the CDR3 is TGTGCCAGCAGTTTAACTTTCACCGGGGAGCTGTTTTTT.

V and J are TRBV27 and TRBJ2-4; D gene uncertain. Germline V gene data show CDR1 as MNHEY and CDR2 as SMNVEV (reference sequence). Trimming shortened V by 5 bases and J by 0 bases, and 8 bases separated the two germline ends. CDR3 length: 14 residues. DNA of the CDR3: TGTGCCAGCAGTCCTTCCCTAGCCAAAAACATTCAGTACTTC. Amino acids: CASSPSLAKNIQYF.

J is TRBJ2-7 and V is TRBV19, with a possible D match to TRBD2 (5 bases). Trimming left V 6 bases short and J 2 bases short, with 14 bases between. CDR3 size: 14 residues. The V gene's germline CDR1 is LNHDA and CDR2 SQIVND (reference sequence). CDR3 nucleotide sequence: TGTGCCAGTAGACAGACGACGACTACCTACGAGCAGTACTTC. As protein: CASRQTTTTYEQYF.

This chain connects TRBV29-1 to TRBJ2-5, with 7 bases lining up with TRBD1. Germline CDR1 is SQVTM and CDR2 is ANQGSEA. V shed 7 bases, J shed 5 bases, and the junction held 7 bases outside the gene matches. The CDR3 length is 12 residues. CDR3 coding DNA: TGCAGCGCCGGGCCCAGGGGGGAGACCCAGTACTTC. Translated, it gives CSAGPRGETQYF.

The rearrangement uses TRBV19 and TRBJ2-2; tentatively, D is TRBD2 (7 bases). The CDR3 consists of 15 residues. CDR1 is LNHDA and CDR2 is SQIVND in the germline V gene (reference sequence). V lost 8 bases to trimming and J lost 5 bases, with 18 bases between them. The CDR3 coding sequence is TGTGCCAGTCACCGGGGGCGGGGGAGTACCGGGGAGCTGTTTTTT. It specifies CASHRGRGSTGELFF.

The rearrangement links TRBV3-1 (or the pseudogene TRBV3-2) to TRBJ2-7; D is possibly TRBD1 (6 bases). The CDR3 is made up of 16 amino acids. Germline CDR1 is LGHDT and CDR2 is YNNKEL (reference sequence). The V gene lost 2 bases and the J gene lost 1 base, with 15 bases spanning the gap. CDR3 region: CASSQTSTGPSYEQYF. The CDR3 coding sequence is TGTGCCAGCAGCCAAACATCGACAGGTCCTTCCTACGAGCAGTACTTC.

The chain links TRBV27 to TRBJ2-5; TRBD2 aligns across 14 bases. The CDR3 runs 16 residues. Looked up from germline, CDR1 is MNHEY and CDR2 is SMNVEV (reference sequence). J lost 8 bases, V lost 6 bases, and 11 bases had no gene match. The CDR3 is CASSQDGLAGGKTQYF. The CDR3 bases are TGTGCCAGCAGCCAGGACGGACTAGCGGGAGGAAAAACCCAGTACTTC.

CDR3 bases: TGTGCCAGCAGTACGGGGGGTGAGCAGTTCTTC. As protein: CASSTGGEQFF. V usage is TRBV6-4 and J usage is TRBJ2-1; 7 bases align to TRBD2. The CDR3 is made up of 11 amino acids. Germline CDR1 is MRHNA and CDR2 is SNTAGT. The V gene end was trimmed by 5 bases and the J gene end by 9 bases; junction bases not matched to a gene: 1.

The DNA for the CDR3 is TGTGCCAGCAGCGTAGACGGCGGCTTAAGCTCACCCCTCCACTTT. Protein: CASSVDGGLSSPLHF. The chain carries TRBV9 and TRBJ1-6; D not certain. This CDR3 is built from 15 residues. Deletions cut 0 bases from V and 10 bases from J, with 14 bases between. CDR1 is SGDLS and CDR2 is YYNGEE in the germline V gene.

CDR3 sequence reads: CASNTPGQGRQPQHF. The CDR3 DNA follows: TGTGCCAGCAACACCCCAGGACAGGGGAGGCAGCCCCAGCATTTT. The chain combines TRBV28 with TRBJ1-5; TRBD1 matches at 9 bases. V dropped 7 bases and J dropped 7; count of bases not matched to a gene: 11. CDR3 size: 15 residues. Germline values: CDR1 MDHEN, CDR2 SYDVKM.

The V call is TRBV3-1 (or the pseudogene TRBV3-2), the J call TRBJ1-4; TRBD1 might be the D (6 bases). Trimming removed 3 bases from V and 3 bases from J, with 11 bases in between. Germline CDR1 reads LGHDT; CDR2 reads YNNKEL (reference sequence). This CDR3 is 15 amino acids long. The CDR3 coding sequence is TGTGCCAGCAGCCAGATGACAGGCCCTAATGAAAAACTGTTTTTT. Its protein product is CASSQMTGPNEKLFF.

This chain uses TRBV11-2 with TRBJ1-1; D unresolved. The CDR3 spans 14 residues. Germline loops: CDR1 SGHAT, CDR2 FQNNGV. Trimming shortened V by 5 bases and J by 2 bases, and 12 bases separated the two germline ends. CDR3 in amino acids: CASSLRQTNTEAFF. Written as DNA, the CDR3 is TGTGCCAGCAGCCTGAGGCAGACTAACACTGAAGCTTTCTTT.

The chain has TRBV29-1 and TRBJ1-2, with D hard to call. The length of the CDR3 is 14 residues. Trimming shortened V by 7 bases and J by 0 bases, and 15 bases separated the two germline ends. Per germline, CDR1 SQVTM and CDR2 ANQGSEA. The CDR3 protein is CSALRDQANYGYTF. DNA for the CDR3: TGCAGCGCCTTGAGGGATCAAGCTAACTATGGCTACACCTTC. The whole variable domain, remainder taken from reference TRBV29-1 and TRBJ1-2, is SAVISQKPSRDICQRGTSLTIQCQVDSQVTMMFWYRQQPGQSLTLIATANQGSEATYESGFVIDKFPISRPNLTFSTLTVSNMSPEDSSIYLCSALRDQANYGYTFGSGTRLTVV.